This record looks at one T cell receptor (beta chain) sequence and its context. As yet, its antigen is unknown. Treatment specified: roughly 10-day PBMC culture with coronavirus spike peptide pools or control peptides (ViraFEST assay). Before Alpha, Beta and Delta appeared in the US, convalescents tested positive (March–December 2020). This entry is derived from a study of vaccination and CD4 T cells after COVID-19. Turning to the study itself: The convalescent population consisted of six males and four females, two of whom were of Hispanic ethnicity. Sampling that followed vaccination took place a median approximately 79 days after dose two, within a range of 14 to 241.

With 3 bases removed from V and 0 bases from J, the gap between germline ends came to 12 bases. The CDR3 consists of 16 residues. Germline CDR1 and CDR2: LNHDA and SQIVND (reference sequence). The study sequenced cultured CD4+ T cell DNA using the Oncomine TCR Beta short-read assay. DNA came from CD4+ T cells after culture. Each CDR3 protein gets one entry after TCRdb re-called the PCR reads with MiXCR. The sample consists of roughly 14,000 distinct CDR3 sequences, about 40% of them appearing once. This clonotype was obtained from a human donor with COVID-19. What was sequenced was cultured CD4+ T cells from blood. J is TRBJ1-5 and V is TRBV19, with a weak D call TRBD1 (5 bases). DNA of the CDR3: TGTGCCAGTAGTATCCTCCCACAGGTTAGCAATCAGCCCCAGCATTTT. Amino acid sequence: CASSILPQVSNQPQHF.